The TCR beta chain under discussion was sequenced for a study of human T cells and chemical hapten exposure (dated by TCRdb to about 2021). Study-level background: For sensitization, 2% DPC in acetone was applied to a 2 cm by 2 cm area of upper inner arm skin. Weekly therapeutic DPC doses were additionally applied to the scalp of patients throughout the roughly 23-week study period. Libraries were pooled for sequencing, and variation in per-sample TCR yields was attributed mainly to small differences in library volumes within the pool. For TCR sequencing, blood came from over 25 alopecia patients at anywhere from one to four time points (pre-sensitization, 2, 6 and 24 weeks). Blood was sampled from patients pre-sensitization (week 0) and at 2, 6 and about 24 weeks after DPC sensitization. The study tracked peripheral blood TCR repertoire changes in vivo during primary and secondary sensitization to the hapten diphenylcyclopropenone (DPC) in alopecia patients. Patch testing was performed on the upper back with Finn chambers containing 0.01% DPC, and the patch tests were scored after 6 days according to International Contact Dermatitis Research Group standards. Alopecia areata with under or over 50% scalp involvement, alopecia totalis and alopecia universalis were represented in the patient cohort, which was mostly female.

Libraries were constructed by RACE. The run used a NextSeq 500. Library preparation attached unique molecular identifiers to individual cDNA molecules for quantitative, reproducible TCR counting. Each blood RNA sample was used to sequence both TCR alpha and TCR beta chains. The paper's processing steps were these. A median of about 87,000 TCRs per sample was observed, with a range of roughly 20,000 to 750,000. The Decombinator software suite was used to annotate the V, J and CDR3 of the TCR reads. Every sample was subsampled to the same number of TCRs (28,000) for the PS versus PT1 abundance plots. TCRs were defined as expanded if absent before sensitization and observed at least eight times at the 2-week time point. The public reads were quality trimmed at Q25 with fastp and then assembled into clones with MiXCR by TCRdb, keeping productive beta chains. Each CDR3 protein gets just one entry, which takes the most common genes and DNA from the rows behind it. The V and J calls were determined by TCRdb, not by the authors. The sample records 150,000 to 200,000 distinct CDR3 sequences, 30% of which are singletons. The ten largest clones capture just under 3% of the sample.

Taken with the paper, the label for time point translates to: pre-sensitization, week 0. Sample treatment or condition, as interpreted from the label and publication: therapeutic diphenylcyclopropenone sensitization with weekly scalp DPC. At each patch-test visit, blood was drawn before the patch test was applied. Eligible patients were aged 18 to 70, diagnosed with alopecia, deemed suitable for DPC therapy, and excluded if pregnant. Unfractionated whole blood was collected in Tempus Blood RNA tubes, and total RNA was extracted from that blood. As to this clonotype: Its target antigen remains unknown. Qualities for individual bases were not recorded, and no much larger clone is one base off.

Results and caveats for the whole study, not just this receptor: The number of PT1 expanded TCRs positively correlated with patch test score, significant at thresholds 8, 16 and 32 but not 4. Alopecia, a presumed autoimmune disease, was present in all patients, so the immune response of the patients might differ from that of healthy individuals. The number of TCRs above 1 in 1000 frequency did not change with DPC sensitization; there was no evidence of global repertoire structure alterations. After repeated subsampling, the strength of the expansion versus patch-test correlation and the threshold at which it became significant changed. Significantly more large CDR3 similarity clusters were formed by expanded TCRs than by pre-sensitization or healthy control sets, consistent with antigen-driven responses.

Its CDR3 holds 15 amino acids, cysteine through phenylalanine. Only the CDR3 portion is preserved as DNA: 45 bases, with reading frame beginning at the first base. Trimming at the junction amounts to 3 bases on V and 6 bases on J, and the germline ends lie 16 bases apart. CDR1 and CDR2 are read off the germline V gene (reference sequence) as MNHEY and SMNVEV. The sample in question was whole blood, obtained in connection with sensitization to the hapten diphenylcyclopropenone (DPC). The sequence links TRBV27 to TRBJ2-3; perhaps TRBD1 is the D gene, with 6 bases matching. This TCR came from a woman aged 25 to 39 with alopecia areata. Some clones in this sample may be carry-over from other donors' samples. The bases read TGTGCCAGCAGTTTGGGGGCCTGGGGCAAGGATACGCAGTATTTT. The encoded protein is CASSLGAWGKDTQYF.